This T cell receptor beta chain was recovered during a study of shared clonotypes between healthy human individuals. Study in general: Researchers drew samples from a couple of women and a few men aged 18 to 49. Study findings and constraints: Collection of samples was limited to blood; tissue repertoires likely differ.

A word on this clone: Antigen specificity is unknown.

Researchers ran the assay at a deep level. Using immunoSEQ multiplex PCR, the repertoire was profiled, and TCRdb retains in-frame clones only, with some absent. The sample lists hundreds of thousands of clones, around 78% seen once, with about 12% in the top ten. Germline CDR1 SGHAT, CDR2 FQNNGV. V dropped 5 bases and J dropped 2 bases, with 9 bases sitting between them. This CDR3 contains 13 residues. Everyone who donated was a Caucasian adult who lived in Nashville, Tennessee. Specimen: PBMCs. The sequence derives from a woman in her thirties or forties in good health. Some clones in this sample may be carry-over from other donors' samples. The rearrangement links TRBV11-2 to TRBJ1-1; D unclear. Here the CDR3 reads CASSPEFNTEAFF. CDR3 in DNA: TGTGCCAGCAGCCCAGAATTTAACACTGAAGCTTTCTTT. The full variable domain, with the rest looked up from reference TRBV11-2 and TRBJ1-1, is EAGVAQSPRYKIIEKRQSVAFWCNPISGHATLYWYQQILGQGPKLLIQFQNNGVVDDSQLPKDRFSAERLKGVDSTLKIQPAKLEDSAVYLCASSPEFNTEAFFGQGTRLTVV.